The TCR beta chain under discussion was sequenced for a study of blood T cells in healthy people across ages. V shed 6 bases, J shed 5 bases, and the junction held 9 bases outside the gene matches. This CDR3 region has 15 residues. This clonotype was seen more than once but under ten times. Primed by a sample-barcoded 5' primer and a J-beta primer mix, a second PCR proceeded for about 6 to 11 cycles. Each CDR3 protein gets one entry after TCRdb re-called the 5' RACE reads with MiXCR. The table lists 790,000 or so distinct CDR3 sequences, more than 50% of them singletons. Specimen: blood. The V call is TRBV12-3 or TRBV12-4, the J call TRBJ2-1; TRBD2 matches 8 bases. This sequence originates from a man aged 40-49 years in good health. The CDR3 sequence: CASSPPRGGHNEQFF. The CDR3 region has the DNA TGTGCCAGCAGCCCGCCGCGCGGGGGGCACAATGAGCAGTTCTTC.